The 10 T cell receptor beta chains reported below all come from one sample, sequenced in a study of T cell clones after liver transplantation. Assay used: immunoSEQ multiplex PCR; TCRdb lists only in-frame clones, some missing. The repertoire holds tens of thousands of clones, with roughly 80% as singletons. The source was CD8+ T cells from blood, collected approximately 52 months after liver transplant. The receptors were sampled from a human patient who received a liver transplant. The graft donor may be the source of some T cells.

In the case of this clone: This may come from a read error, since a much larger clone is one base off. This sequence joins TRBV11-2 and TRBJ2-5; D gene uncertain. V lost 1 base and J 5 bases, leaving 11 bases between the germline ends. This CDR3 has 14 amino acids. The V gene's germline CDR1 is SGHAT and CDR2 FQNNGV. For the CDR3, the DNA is TGTGCCAGCAGCTTAGGCGAGTCTCTGGAGACCCAGTACTTC. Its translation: CASSLGESLETQYF.

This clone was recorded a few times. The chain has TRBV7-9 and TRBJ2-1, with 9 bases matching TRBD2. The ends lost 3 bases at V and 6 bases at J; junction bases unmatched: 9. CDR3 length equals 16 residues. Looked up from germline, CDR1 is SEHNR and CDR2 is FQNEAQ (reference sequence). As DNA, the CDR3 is TGTGCCAGCAGCTTTATTAGCGGGGGCTGGGGCAATGAGCAGTTCTTC. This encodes CASSFISGGWGNEQFF.

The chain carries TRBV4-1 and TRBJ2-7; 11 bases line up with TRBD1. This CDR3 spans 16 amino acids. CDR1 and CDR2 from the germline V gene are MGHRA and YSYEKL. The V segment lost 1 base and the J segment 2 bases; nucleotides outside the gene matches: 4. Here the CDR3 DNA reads TGCGCCAGCAGCCAAGGGACAGGGGGCAGGACCTACGAGCAGTACTTC. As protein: CASSQGTGGRTYEQYF.

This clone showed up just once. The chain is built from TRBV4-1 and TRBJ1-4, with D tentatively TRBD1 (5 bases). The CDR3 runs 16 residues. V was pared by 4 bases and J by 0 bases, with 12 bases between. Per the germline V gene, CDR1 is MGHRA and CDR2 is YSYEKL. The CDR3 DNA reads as TGCGCCAGCAGCCTAGAGGGGACGTCAACTAATGAAAAACTGTTTTTT. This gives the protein CASSLEGTSTNEKLFF.

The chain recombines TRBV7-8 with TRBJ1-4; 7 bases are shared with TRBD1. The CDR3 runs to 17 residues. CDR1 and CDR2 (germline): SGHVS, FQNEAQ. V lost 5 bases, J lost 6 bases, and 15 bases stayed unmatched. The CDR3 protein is CASSTSRQGGHYEKLFF. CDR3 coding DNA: TGTGCCAGCAGCACGAGCCGACAGGGAGGTCATTATGAAAAACTGTTTTTT.

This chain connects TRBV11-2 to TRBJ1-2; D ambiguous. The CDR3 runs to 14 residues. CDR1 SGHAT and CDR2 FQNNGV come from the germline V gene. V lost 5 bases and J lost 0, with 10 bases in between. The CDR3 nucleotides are TGTGCCAGCAGCCCACCCGGCCCTAACTATGGCTACACCTTC. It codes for CASSPPGPNYGYTF.

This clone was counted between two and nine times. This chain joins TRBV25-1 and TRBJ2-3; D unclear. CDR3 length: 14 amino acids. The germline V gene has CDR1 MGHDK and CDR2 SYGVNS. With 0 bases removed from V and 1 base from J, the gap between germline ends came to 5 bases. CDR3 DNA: TGTGCCAGCAGTGAATATGACGGCACAGATACGCAGTATTTT. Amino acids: CASSEYDGTDTQYF.

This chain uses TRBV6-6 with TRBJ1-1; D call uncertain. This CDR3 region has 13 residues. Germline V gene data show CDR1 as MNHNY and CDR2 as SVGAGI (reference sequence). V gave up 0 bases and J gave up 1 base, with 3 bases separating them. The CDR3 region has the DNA TGTGCCAGCAGTTACTCAACGAACACTGAAGCTTTCTTT. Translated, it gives CASSYSTNTEAFF.

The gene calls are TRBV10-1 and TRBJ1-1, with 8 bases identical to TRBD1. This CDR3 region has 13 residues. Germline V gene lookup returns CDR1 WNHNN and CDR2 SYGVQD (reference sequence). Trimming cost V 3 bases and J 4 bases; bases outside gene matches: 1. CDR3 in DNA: TGCGCCAGCAGTGATGGACAGGGCACTGAAGCTTTCTTT. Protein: CASSDGQGTEAFF.

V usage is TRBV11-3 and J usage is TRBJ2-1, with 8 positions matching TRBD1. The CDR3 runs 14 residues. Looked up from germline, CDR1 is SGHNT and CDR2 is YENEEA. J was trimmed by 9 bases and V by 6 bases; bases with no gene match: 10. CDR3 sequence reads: CASSSDRDRFEQFF. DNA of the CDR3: TGTGCCAGCAGTTCGGACAGGGACCGGTTTGAGCAGTTCTTC.